The next 24 T cell receptor beta chains were all read from a single sample in a study of T cell responses to AZD1222 COVID-19 vaccine. The table came from immunoSEQ multiplex PCR; TCRdb's copy has only in-frame clones and leaves some out. The sample has about 100,000 clones, around nine tenths seen once; the top ten hold roughly 17%. The sample consisted of peripheral blood, taken on day 0 of AZD1222 vaccination. The receptors originated from an adult in good health.

The rearrangement uses TRBV5-4 and TRBJ1-2; TRBD1 is a possible D gene (5 bases). Per germline, CDR1 SGHNT and CDR2 YYREEE (reference sequence). This CDR3 has 14 residues. Trimming took 6 bases from V and 4 from J, leaving 16 bases between them. CDR3 coding DNA: TGTGCCAGCATCAAAACGGGAGGGGCCTATGGCTACACCTTC. This sequence encodes CASIKTGGAYGYTF.

The rearrangement links TRBV6-5 to TRBJ2-5; TRBD2 agrees at 11 bases. In germline, CDR1 is MNHEY, CDR2 SVGAGI. This CDR3 is built from 15 residues. V shed 7 bases, J shed 3 bases, and the junction held 7 bases outside the gene matches. As DNA, the CDR3 is TGTGCCAGCAAGGAGTTAGCGGGAGGGAAAGAGACCCAGTACTTC. Its translation is CASKELAGGKETQYF.

J is TRBJ2-5 and V is TRBV27, with D unresolved. The V end lost 3 bases, the J end lost 5 bases, and 10 bases lay between the germline ends. The length of the CDR3 is 13 residues. CDR1 MNHEY and CDR2 SMNVEV come from the germline V gene (reference sequence). The CDR3: CASSLARHETQYF. CDR3 in DNA: TGTGCCAGCAGTTTGGCCAGACACGAGACCCAGTACTTC.

The V gene is TRBV7-9, the J gene TRBJ2-1; no firm D call. CDR3 length: 14 residues. With 5 bases removed from V and 4 bases from J, the gap between germline ends came to 12 bases. The V gene's germline CDR1 is SEHNR and CDR2 FQNEAQ (reference sequence). CDR3 amino acids: CASSPVSQYNEQFF. The DNA of the CDR3 is TGTGCCAGCAGCCCCGTTTCCCAGTACAATGAGCAGTTCTTC.

The chain combines TRBV6-1 with TRBJ1-5, with TRBD1 matching 11 bases. Trimming at V came to 1 base and at J to 6 bases, leaving 2 bases not matched to a gene. This CDR3 region has 15 residues. The germline V gene has CDR1 MNHNS and CDR2 SASEGT. CDR3 loop: CASSEVGQGGQPQHF. The CDR3 DNA reads as TGTGCCAGCAGTGAAGTGGGACAGGGGGGTCAGCCCCAGCATTTT.

The J gene is TRBJ1-1, the V gene TRBV6-5, with D perhaps TRBD1 (6 bases). Germline CDR1 reads MNHEY; CDR2 reads SVGAGI. The CDR3 loop spans 15 amino acids. Between the trimmed V and J ends, which lost 0 bases and 4 bases, there was a span of 12 bases. This chain's CDR3 is CASSYSRGGGTEAFF. As DNA, the CDR3 is TGTGCCAGCAGTTACTCAAGAGGGGGTGGCACTGAAGCTTTCTTT.

J is TRBJ1-2 and V is TRBV6-5; TRBD1 matches at 10 bases. V dropped 6 bases and J dropped 4; count of bases not matched to a gene: 2. CDR3 length: 13 amino acids. Germline V gene sequence: CDR1 MNHEY, CDR2 SVGAGI. The CDR3 is CASRRDRGYGYTF. In DNA, the CDR3 is TGTGCCAGCAGAAGGGACAGGGGCTATGGCTACACCTTC.

This chain joins TRBV6-5 and TRBJ1-5, with 7 bases aligning to TRBD1. V gave up 8 bases and J gave up 7 bases; unmatched junction bases: 14. Per the germline V gene, CDR1 is MNHEY and CDR2 is SVGAGI. The CDR3 spans 15 residues. CDR3 region: CASGQQGNGYQPQHF. Written as DNA, the CDR3 is TGTGCCAGCGGTCAACAGGGGAATGGGTACCAGCCCCAGCATTTT.

V gene TRBV5-1 combines with J gene TRBJ2-5, with D tentatively TRBD2 (5 bases). The CDR3 contains 14 residues. Trimming removed 0 bases from V and 3 bases from J, with 9 bases in between. Germline values: CDR1 SGHRS, CDR2 YFSETQ. CDR3 sequence: CASSLADSKETQYF. The CDR3 bases are TGCGCCAGCAGCTTGGCGGACTCCAAAGAGACCCAGTACTTC. The whole variable domain, filled in from reference TRBV5-1 and TRBJ2-5, reads KAGVTQTPRYLIKTRGQQVTLSCSPISGHRSVSWYQQTPGQGLQFLFEYFSETQRNKGNFPGRFSGRQFSNSRSEMNVSTLELGDSALYLCASSLADSKETQYFGPGTRLLVL.

The V call is TRBV9, the J call TRBJ1-2; D is unresolved. Germline CDR1 reads SGDLS; CDR2 reads YYNGEE. With 0 bases removed from V and 3 bases from J, the gap between germline ends came to 9 bases. The length of the CDR3 is 14 residues. CDR3 amino acids: CASSVGGGDYGYTF. CDR3 DNA sequence: TGTGCCAGCAGCGTAGGGGGTGGGGACTATGGCTACACCTTC. The whole variable domain, remainder taken from reference TRBV9 and TRBJ1-2, is DSGVTQTPKHLITATGQRVTLRCSPRSGDLSVYWYQQSLDQGLQFLIQYYNGEERAKGNILERFSAQQFPDLHSELNLSSLELGDSALYFCASSVGGGDYGYTFGSGTRLTVV.

This sequence joins TRBV18 and TRBJ2-5; 13 bases align to TRBD2. The V segment lost 3 bases and the J segment 4 bases; nucleotides outside the gene matches: 2. The CDR3 sequence is 15 residues long. The germline V gene has CDR1 KGHSH and CDR2 LQKENI. As DNA, the CDR3 is TGTGCCAGCTCACCGGGACTAGCGGGACGAGAGACCCAGTACTTC. Residues: CASSPGLAGRETQYF. Full variable domain (remainder filled in from reference TRBV18 and TRBJ2-5): NAGVMQNPRHLVRRRGQEARLRCSPMKGHSHVYWYRQLPEEGLKFMVYLQKENIIDESGMPKERFSAEFPKEGPSILRIQQVVRGDSAAYFCASSPGLAGRETQYFGPGTRLLVL.

The chain carries TRBV6-6 and TRBJ2-7; TRBD1 matches at 10 bases. V dropped 6 bases and J dropped 2; count of bases not matched to a gene: 4. From germline, CDR1 is MNHNY and CDR2 SVGAGI (reference sequence). There are 14 residues in the CDR3. The CDR3, as DNA: TGTGCCAGCAGCTCCGACAGGGGGCCCTACGAGCAGTACTTC. Protein sequence: CASSSDRGPYEQYF.

Concerning this clone itself: At the DNA level, this CDR3 is encoded by other sequences in the same sample as well. The CDR3 DNA follows: TGTGCCAGCAGCCAAGAGGGGGGGAACACTGAAGCTTTCTTT. Translation: CASSQEGGNTEAFF. The V gene is TRBV3-1 (or the pseudogene TRBV3-2), the J gene TRBJ1-1; perhaps TRBD1 as D (5 bases). Trimming took off 0 bases at V and 1 base at J, with 6 bases between the two ends. Germline V gene sequence: CDR1 LGHDT, CDR2 YNNKEL (reference sequence). CDR3 size: 14 residues.

The chain joins TRBV5-1 to TRBJ1-1; 7 nucleotides match TRBD1. The CDR3 has 14 amino acids. Germline CDR1 SGHRS, CDR2 YFSETQ. With 4 bases clipped from V and 3 bases from J, the junction kept 6 bases outside the gene matches. Here the CDR3 DNA reads TGCGCCAGCAGCCAACAGGGGACGGACACTGAAGCTTTCTTT. Encoded protein: CASSQQGTDTEAFF.

The V call is TRBV7-9, the J call TRBJ2-6; TRBD1 is a possible D gene (6 bases). V was shortened by 5 bases and J by 3 bases, with 14 bases between the two germline ends. CDR1 and CDR2 (germline): SEHNR, FQNEAQ (reference sequence). The CDR3 runs 16 residues. The CDR3 here is CASSPKGGNGANVLTF. Here the CDR3 DNA reads TGTGCCAGCAGCCCCAAAGGGGGTAATGGGGCCAACGTCCTGACTTTC.

The CDR3 reads CASTFGGYNQPQHF. The CDR3 coding sequence is TGTGCCAGCACGTTCGGGGGGTACAATCAGCCCCAGCATTTT. The V gene is TRBV28, the J gene TRBJ1-5; the D gene is possibly TRBD1 (5 bases). The CDR3 extends over 14 amino acids. Germline V gene sequence: CDR1 MDHEN, CDR2 SYDVKM. Trimming shortened V by 7 bases and J by 3 bases, and 13 bases separated the two germline ends.

The CDR3 coding sequence is TGCGCCAGCAGCATACAGGAGGGGCCAGCCGGGGAGCTGTTTTTT. Translating gives CASSIQEGPAGELFF. The chain links TRBV5-1 to TRBJ2-2, with D possibly TRBD2 on 6 matching bases. Trimming removed 4 bases at V and 6 bases at J, with 16 bases between. CDR3 size: 15 residues. In germline, CDR1 is SGHRS, CDR2 YFSETQ.

The genes are TRBV5-8 and TRBJ1-5; the D is unclear. V lost 0 bases to trimming and J lost 5 bases, with 3 bases between them. The germline CDR1 and CDR2 sequences are SGHTS and YDEGEE. CDR3 length: 12 residues. The chain's CDR3 is CASSLVYQPQHF. CDR3 in DNA: TGTGCCAGCAGCTTGGTCTATCAGCCCCAGCATTTT.

This chain joins TRBV6-5 and TRBJ2-7, with 7 bases aligning to TRBD1. Germline V CDR1 and CDR2: MNHEY, SVGAGI. CDR3 size: 14 residues. Germline trimming cut 6 bases from V and 3 bases from J; bases unmatched to any gene: 8. The chain's CDR3 is CASRKDRDLYEQYF. The DNA of the CDR3 is TGTGCCAGCAGGAAAGACAGGGATCTCTACGAGCAGTACTTC.

The rearrangement links TRBV5-4 to TRBJ2-2, with TRBD1 identical over 8 bases. Germline V gene sequence: CDR1 SGHNT, CDR2 YYREEE (reference sequence). CDR3 length equals 15 residues. Trimming took 4 bases from V and 6 from J; bases not matched to a gene: 8. Here the CDR3 reads CASSPGQGTAGELFF. In DNA, the CDR3 is TGTGCCAGCAGCCCTGGACAGGGAACGGCCGGGGAGCTGTTTTTT.

The chain couples TRBV6-5 to TRBJ1-6, with a weak D call TRBD1 (6 bases). This CDR3 spans 13 amino acids. The V end was cut by 6 bases, the J end by 6 bases, with 9 bases between. The V gene's germline CDR1 is MNHEY and CDR2 SVGAGI. The CDR3 DNA follows: TGTGCCAGCAGAGGGGGTAGTAATTCACCCCTCCACTTT. Amino acids: CASRGGSNSPLHF.

The rearrangement links TRBV3-1 (or the pseudogene TRBV3-2) to TRBJ1-5; D not certain. The germline CDR1 and CDR2 sequences are LGHDT and YNNKEL (reference sequence). This CDR3 is built from 15 residues. V lost 4 bases to trimming and J lost 0 bases, with 10 bases between them. CDR3 residues: CASSLGSDSNQPQHF. The CDR3, as DNA: TGTGCCAGCAGCCTGGGTTCCGATAGCAATCAGCCCCAGCATTTT.

CDR3 protein: CASSQDRGLYEQYF. CDR3 DNA sequence: TGTGCCAGCTCACAGGACAGGGGGCTCTACGAGCAGTACTTC. The chain is built from TRBV18 and TRBJ2-7; 11 positions match TRBD1. The CDR3 totals 14 residues. Unmatched junction bases numbered 2, after V lost 4 bases and J lost 3 bases. Germline CDR1 is KGHSH and CDR2 is LQKENI.

The chain combines TRBV2 with TRBJ2-6; no reliable D call. In germline, CDR1 is SNHLY, CDR2 FYNNEI. This CDR3 comprises 14 residues. V dropped 10 bases and J dropped 2 bases, with 12 bases sitting between them. The CDR3 here is CATGGRPGANVLTF. CDR3 bases: TGTGCCACGGGCGGCAGGCCTGGGGCCAACGTCCTGACTTTC.